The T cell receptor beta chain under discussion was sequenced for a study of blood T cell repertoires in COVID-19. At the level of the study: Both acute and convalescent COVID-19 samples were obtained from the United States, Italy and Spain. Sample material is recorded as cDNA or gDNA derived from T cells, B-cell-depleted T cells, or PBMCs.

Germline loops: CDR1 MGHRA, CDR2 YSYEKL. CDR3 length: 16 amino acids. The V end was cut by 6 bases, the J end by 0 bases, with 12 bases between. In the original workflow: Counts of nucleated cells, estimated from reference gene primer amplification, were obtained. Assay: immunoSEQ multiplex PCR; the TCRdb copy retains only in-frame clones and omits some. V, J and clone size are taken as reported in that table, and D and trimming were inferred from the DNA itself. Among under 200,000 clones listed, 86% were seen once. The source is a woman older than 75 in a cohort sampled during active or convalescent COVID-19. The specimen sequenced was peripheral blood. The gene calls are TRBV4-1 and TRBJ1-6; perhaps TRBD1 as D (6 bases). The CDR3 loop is CASRYRDGSYNSPLHF. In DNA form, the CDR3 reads TGCGCCAGCAGATACAGGGATGGCTCCTATAATTCACCCCTCCACTTT.